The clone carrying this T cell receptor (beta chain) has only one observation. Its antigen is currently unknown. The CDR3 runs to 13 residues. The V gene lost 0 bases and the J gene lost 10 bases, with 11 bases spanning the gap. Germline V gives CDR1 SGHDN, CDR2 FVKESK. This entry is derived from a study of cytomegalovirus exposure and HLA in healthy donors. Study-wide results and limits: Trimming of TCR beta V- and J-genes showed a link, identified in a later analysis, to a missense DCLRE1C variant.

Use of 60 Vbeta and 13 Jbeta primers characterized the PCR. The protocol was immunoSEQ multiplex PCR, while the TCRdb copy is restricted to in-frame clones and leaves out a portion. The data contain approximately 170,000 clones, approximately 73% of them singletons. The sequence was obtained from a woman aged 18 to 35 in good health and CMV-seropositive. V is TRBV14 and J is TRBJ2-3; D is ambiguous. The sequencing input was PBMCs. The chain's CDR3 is CASSQELADSQYF. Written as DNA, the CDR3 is TGTGCCAGCAGCCAAGAACTGGCAGACTCGCAGTATTTT.